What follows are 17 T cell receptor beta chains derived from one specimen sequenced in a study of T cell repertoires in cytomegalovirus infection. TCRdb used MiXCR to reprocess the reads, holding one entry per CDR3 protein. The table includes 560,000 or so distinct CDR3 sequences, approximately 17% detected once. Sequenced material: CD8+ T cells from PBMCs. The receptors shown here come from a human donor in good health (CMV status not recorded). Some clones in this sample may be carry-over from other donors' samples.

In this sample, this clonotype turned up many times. CDR3 in amino acids: CASSPRTDSYNSPLHF. The CDR3 nucleotides are TGTGCCAGCTCACCACGGACAGACTCCTATAATTCACCCCTCCACTTT. The chain combines TRBV18 with TRBJ1-6, with D perhaps matching TRBD1 (6 bases). Trimming took off 1 base at V and 0 bases at J, with 7 bases between the two ends. Germline V lookup: CDR1 KGHSH, CDR2 LQKENI. This CDR3 has 16 amino acids.

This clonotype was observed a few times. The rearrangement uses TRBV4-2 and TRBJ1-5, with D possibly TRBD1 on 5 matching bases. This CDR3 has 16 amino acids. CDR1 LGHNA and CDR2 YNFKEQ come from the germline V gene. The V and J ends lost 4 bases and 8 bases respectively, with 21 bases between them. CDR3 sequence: CASSPRGTLQEEPQHF. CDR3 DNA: TGTGCCAGCAGCCCTCGGGGCACCTTGCAAGAGGAGCCCCAGCATTTT.

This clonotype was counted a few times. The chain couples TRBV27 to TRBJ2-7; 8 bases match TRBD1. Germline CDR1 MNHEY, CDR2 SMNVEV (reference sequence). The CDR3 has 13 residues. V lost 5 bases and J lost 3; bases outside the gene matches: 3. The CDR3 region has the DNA TGTGCCAGCAGTATTACAGGGGGCTACGAGCAGTACTTC. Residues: CASSITGGYEQYF.

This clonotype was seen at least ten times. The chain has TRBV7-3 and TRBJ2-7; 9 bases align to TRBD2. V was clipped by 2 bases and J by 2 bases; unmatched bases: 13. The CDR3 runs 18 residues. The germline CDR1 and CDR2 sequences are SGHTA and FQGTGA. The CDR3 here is CASSLGVAGAGPPYEQYF. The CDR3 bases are TGTGCCAGCAGCTTAGGAGTAGCGGGAGCAGGTCCCCCCTACGAGCAGTACTTC. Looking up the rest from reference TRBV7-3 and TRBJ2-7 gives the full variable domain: GAGVSQTPSNKVTEKGKYVELRCDPISGHTALYWYRQSLGQGPEFLIYFQGTGAADDSGLPNDRFFAVRPEGSVSTLKIQRTERGDSAVYLCASSLGVAGAGPPYEQYFGPGTRLTVT.

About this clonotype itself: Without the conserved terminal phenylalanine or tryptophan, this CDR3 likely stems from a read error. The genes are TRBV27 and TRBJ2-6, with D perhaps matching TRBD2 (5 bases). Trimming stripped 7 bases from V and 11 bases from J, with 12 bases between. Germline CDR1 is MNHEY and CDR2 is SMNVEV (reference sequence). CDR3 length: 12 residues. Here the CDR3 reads CASILSGDVLTL. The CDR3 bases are TGTGCCAGCATCCTAAGCGGTGACGTCCTGACTTTA.

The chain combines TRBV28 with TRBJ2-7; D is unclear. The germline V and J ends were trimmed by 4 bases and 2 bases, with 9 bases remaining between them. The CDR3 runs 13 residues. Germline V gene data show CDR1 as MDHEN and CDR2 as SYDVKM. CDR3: CASSSLSTYEQYF. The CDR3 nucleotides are TGTGCCAGCAGTTCCCTTTCAACCTACGAGCAGTACTTC.

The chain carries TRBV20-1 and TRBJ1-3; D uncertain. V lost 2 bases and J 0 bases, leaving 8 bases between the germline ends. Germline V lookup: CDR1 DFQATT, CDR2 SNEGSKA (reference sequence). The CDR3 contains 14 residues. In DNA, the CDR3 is TGCAGTGCTAGATCGAGGGACTCTGGAAACACCATATATTTT. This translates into CSARSRDSGNTIYF.

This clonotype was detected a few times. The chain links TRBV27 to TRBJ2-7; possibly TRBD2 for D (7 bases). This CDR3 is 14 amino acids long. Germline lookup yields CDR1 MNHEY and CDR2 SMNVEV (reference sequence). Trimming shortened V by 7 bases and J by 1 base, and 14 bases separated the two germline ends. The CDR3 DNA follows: TGTGCCAGCAAGAGGGGGGGATTATCCTACGAGCAGTACTTC. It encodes CASKRGGLSYEQYF.

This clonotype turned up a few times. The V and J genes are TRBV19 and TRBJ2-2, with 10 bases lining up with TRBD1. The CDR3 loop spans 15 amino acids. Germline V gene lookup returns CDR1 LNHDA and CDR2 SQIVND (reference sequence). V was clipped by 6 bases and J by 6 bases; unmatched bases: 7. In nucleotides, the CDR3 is TGTGCCAGTAGCCCCGACAGGGGGCAACCCGGGGAGCTGTTTTTT. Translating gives CASSPDRGQPGELFF.

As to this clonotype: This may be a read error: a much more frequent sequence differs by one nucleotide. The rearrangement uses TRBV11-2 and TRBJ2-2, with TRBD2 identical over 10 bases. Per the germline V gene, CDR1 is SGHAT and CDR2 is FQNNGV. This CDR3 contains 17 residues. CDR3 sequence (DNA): TGTGCCAGCAGCTTTGCCCTAGCGGGAGTTATTGGCGGGGAGCTGGTTTTT. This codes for CASSFALAGVIGGELVF.

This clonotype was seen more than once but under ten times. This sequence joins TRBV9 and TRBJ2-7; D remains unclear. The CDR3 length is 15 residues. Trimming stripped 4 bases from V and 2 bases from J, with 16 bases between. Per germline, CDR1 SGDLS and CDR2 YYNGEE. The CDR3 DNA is TGTGCCAGCAGCCCAACCTATGAGGCAACCTACGAGCAGTACTTC. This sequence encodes CASSPTYEATYEQYF.

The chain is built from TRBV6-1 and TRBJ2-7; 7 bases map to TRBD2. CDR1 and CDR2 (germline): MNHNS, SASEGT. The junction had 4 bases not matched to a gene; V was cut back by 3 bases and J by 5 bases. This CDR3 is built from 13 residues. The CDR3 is CASSEITSDEQYF. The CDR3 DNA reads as TGTGCCAGCAGTGAGATTACTAGCGACGAGCAGTACTTC.

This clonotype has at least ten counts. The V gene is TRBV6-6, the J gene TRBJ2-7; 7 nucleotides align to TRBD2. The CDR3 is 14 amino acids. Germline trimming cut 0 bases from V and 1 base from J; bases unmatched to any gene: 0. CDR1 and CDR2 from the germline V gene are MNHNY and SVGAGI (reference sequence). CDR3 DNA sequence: TGTGCCAGCAGTTACTCCGGGGGGTCCTACGAGCAGTACTTC. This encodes CASSYSGGSYEQYF.

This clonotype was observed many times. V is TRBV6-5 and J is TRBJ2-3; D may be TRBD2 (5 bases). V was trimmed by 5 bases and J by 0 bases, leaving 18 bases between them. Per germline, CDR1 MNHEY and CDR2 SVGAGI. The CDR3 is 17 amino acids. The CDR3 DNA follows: TGTGCCAGCAGTCTAACCTTCAAGGGCGGGAGCACAGATACGCAGTATTTT. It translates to CASSLTFKGGSTDTQYF.

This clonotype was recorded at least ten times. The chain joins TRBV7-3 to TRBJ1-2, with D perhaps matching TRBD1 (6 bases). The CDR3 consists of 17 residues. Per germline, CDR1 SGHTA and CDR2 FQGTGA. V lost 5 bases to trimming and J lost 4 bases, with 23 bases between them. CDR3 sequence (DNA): TGTGCCAGCAGCCAAGGGGGGGGGTTTTCCCACGGCTATGGCTACACCTTC. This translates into CASSQGGGFSHGYGYTF. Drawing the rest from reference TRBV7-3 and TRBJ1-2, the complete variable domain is GAGVSQTPSNKVTEKGKYVELRCDPISGHTALYWYRQSLGQGPEFLIYFQGTGAADDSGLPNDRFFAVRPEGSVSTLKIQRTERGDSAVYLCASSQGGGFSHGYGYTFGSGTRLTVV.

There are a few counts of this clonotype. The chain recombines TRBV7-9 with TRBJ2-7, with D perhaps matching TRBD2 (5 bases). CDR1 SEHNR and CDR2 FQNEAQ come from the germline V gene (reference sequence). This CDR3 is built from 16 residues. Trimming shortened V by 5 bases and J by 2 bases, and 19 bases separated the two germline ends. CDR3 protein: CASSLLMPGSTYEQYF. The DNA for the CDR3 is TGTGCCAGCAGCCTCCTGATGCCGGGATCCACCTACGAGCAGTACTTC.

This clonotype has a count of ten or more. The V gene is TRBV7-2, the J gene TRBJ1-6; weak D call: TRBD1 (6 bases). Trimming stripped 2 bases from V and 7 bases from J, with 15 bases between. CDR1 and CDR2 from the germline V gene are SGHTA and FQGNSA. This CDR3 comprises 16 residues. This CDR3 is CASSLRDTIRNSPLHF. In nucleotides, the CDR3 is TGTGCCAGCAGCTTAAGGGACACCATTAGGAATTCACCCCTCCACTTT.